What follows are 15 T cell receptor beta chains derived from one specimen sequenced in a study of OX40 agonist ivuxolimab in advanced cancers. Profiled with immunoSEQ multiplex PCR; TCRdb holds only in-frame clones, not every one. The sample shows 68,000 or so clones, approximately 90% of them seen only once. The source material was CD4+ or CD8+ T cells sorted from blood, sampled in a trial of the OX40 agonist ivuxolimab. The receptors shown here come from an adult with an advanced solid tumor such as melanoma, head and neck, liver or kidney cancer.

Regarding this clone: The same CDR3 arises from other DNA sequences in this sample as well. The CDR3 region has the DNA TGTGCCAGTAGTATCGGACTGGCCAGCACAGATACGCAGTATTTT. Its protein product is CASSIGLASTDTQYF. The chain employs TRBV19 and TRBJ2-3; tentative D call: TRBD2 (5 bases). Germline values: CDR1 LNHDA, CDR2 SQIVND (reference sequence). With 3 bases removed from V and 0 bases from J, the gap between germline ends came to 10 bases. The CDR3 has 15 amino acids. The full variable domain, rest sourced from reference TRBV19 and TRBJ2-3, is DGGITQSPKYLFRKEGQNVTLSCEQNLNHDAMYWYRQDPGQGLRLIYYSQIVNDFQKGDIAEGYSVSREKKESFPLTVTSAQKNPTAFYLCASSIGLASTDTQYFGPGTRLTVL.

The chain has TRBV5-1 and TRBJ1-1, with a possible D match to TRBD1 (5 bases). The germline CDR1 and CDR2 sequences are SGHRS and YFSETQ. This CDR3 is 14 amino acids long. V lost 4 bases, J lost 4 bases, and 14 bases lay in between. CDR3 DNA: TGCGCCAGCAGCCGGGACCCTATTGGCACTGAAGCTTTCTTT. It specifies CASSRDPIGTEAFF.

The V call is TRBV15, the J call TRBJ1-6; D unclear. Trimming cost V 6 bases and J 5 bases, with 8 bases left between them. This CDR3 region has 13 residues. The germline V gene has CDR1 LNHNV and CDR2 YYDKDF (reference sequence). Here the CDR3 reads CATRGQNNSPLHF. The DNA of the CDR3 is TGTGCCACCAGAGGGCAGAATAATTCACCCCTCCACTTT. The variable domain in full, with the rest retrieved from reference TRBV15 and TRBJ1-6, is DAMVIQNPRYQVTQFGKPVTLSCSQTLNHNVMYWYQQKSSQAPKLLFHYYDKDFNNEADTPDNFQSRRPNTSFCFLDIRSPGLGDTAMYLCATRGQNNSPLHFGNGTRLTVT.

In its sample, this clone was seen a few times. The chain links TRBV2 to TRBJ1-5, with D uncertain. CDR1 is SNHLY and CDR2 is FYNNEI in the germline V gene. Trimming left V 6 bases short and J 3 bases short, with 12 bases between. CDR3 length: 14 residues. This CDR3 is CASSAGRDNQPQHF. CDR3 DNA sequence: TGTGCCAGCAGCGCCGGACGGGACAATCAGCCCCAGCATTTT. Supplemented by reference TRBV2 and TRBJ1-5, the full variable domain reads EPEVTQTPSHQVTQMGQEVILRCVPISNHLYFYWYRQILGQKVEFLVSFYNNEISEKSEIFDDQFSVERPDGSNFTLKIRSTKLEDSAMYFCASSAGRDNQPQHFGDGTRLSIL.

The chain has TRBV7-9 and TRBJ1-5, with 8 bases matching TRBD1. The germline CDR1 and CDR2 sequences are SEHNR and FQNEAQ (reference sequence). This CDR3 has 15 residues. V lost 3 bases, J lost 3 bases, and 4 bases stayed unmatched. The CDR3 DNA reads TGTGCCAGCAGCTTCGGGGACAGGAACAATCAGCCCCAGCATTTT. Residues: CASSFGDRNNQPQHF.

J is TRBJ1-3 and V is TRBV19; D unresolved. Per the germline V gene, CDR1 is LNHDA and CDR2 is SQIVND (reference sequence). V lost 6 bases, J lost 4 bases, and 7 bases lay in between. CDR3 length: 12 amino acids. Here the CDR3 reads CASSVMGNTIYF. The CDR3 DNA sequence: TGTGCCAGTAGCGTCATGGGAAACACCATATATTTT.

The chain has TRBV6-1 and TRBJ1-5; possibly TRBD1 for D (5 bases). Germline V gene lookup returns CDR1 MNHNS and CDR2 SASEGT. Deletions cut 5 bases from V and 5 bases from J, with 13 bases between. The CDR3 extends over 14 amino acids. The CDR3 coding sequence is TGTGCCAGCAGTTCGGAGACAGAACATCAGCCCCAGCATTTT. Its translation: CASSSETEHQPQHF.

V is TRBV2 and J is TRBJ2-2; TRBD2 aligns across 11 bases. Germline V CDR1 and CDR2: SNHLY, FYNNEI. The trim removed 5 bases at V and 1 base at J, leaving 3 bases unmatched. This CDR3 spans 16 amino acids. DNA for the CDR3: TGTGCCAGCAGTCGACTAGCGGGACTGAACACCGGGGAGCTGTTTTTT. This sequence encodes CASSRLAGLNTGELFF.

The chain joins TRBV14 to TRBJ1-1; perhaps TRBD1 as D (5 bases). V shed 4 bases and J shed 4 bases, with 13 bases lying between them. CDR1 SGHDN and CDR2 FVKESK come from the germline V gene. The CDR3 has 14 amino acids. The CDR3 loop reads CASSPGGGITEAFF. CDR3 DNA: TGTGCCAGCAGCCCTGGGGGGGGTATCACTGAAGCTTTCTTT.

The J gene is TRBJ1-1, the V gene TRBV7-9; no reliable D call. This CDR3 has 13 residues. CDR1 and CDR2 (germline): SEHNR, FQNEAQ (reference sequence). The V gene lost 1 base and the J gene lost 7 bases, with 10 bases spanning the gap. The CDR3: CASSLGTDYEAFF. CDR3 nucleotide sequence: TGTGCCAGCAGCTTAGGGACGGATTATGAAGCTTTCTTT.

On this clone itself: The junction departs from germline at one end; a sequencing error may be responsible. V is TRBV5-6 and J is TRBJ2-3, with TRBD2 matching over 15 bases. The CDR3 totals 16 residues. The germline V gene encodes CDR1 SGHDT and CDR2 YYEEEE. CDR3 loop: CAGSPGLAGGLDTQYF. The CDR3 DNA sequence: TGTGCCGGCAGCCCCGGACTAGCGGGGGGGTTAGATACGCAGTATTTT.

This chain joins TRBV5-8 and TRBJ1-5; 7 bases fit TRBD1. The CDR3 is 14 residues long. The germline gives CDR1 SGHTS, CDR2 YDEGEE. The V gene end was trimmed by 5 bases and the J gene end by 7 bases; junction bases not matched to a gene: 9. The CDR3 here is CASRSGTVGQPQHF. CDR3 nucleotides: TGTGCCAGCAGATCCGGGACAGTGGGACAGCCCCAGCATTTT.

The chain combines TRBV7-8 with TRBJ2-7, with 9 nucleotides matching TRBD2. Germline CDR1 SGHVS, CDR2 FQNEAQ. The CDR3 is made up of 15 amino acids. Germline trimming cut 5 bases from V and 1 base from J; bases unmatched to any gene: 6. The CDR3 is CASSPSGVGSYEQYF. In DNA form, the CDR3 reads TGTGCCAGCAGCCCTAGCGGGGTGGGTTCCTACGAGCAGTACTTC.

The V call is TRBV6-6, the J call TRBJ1-3, with D possibly matching TRBD1 (5 bases). V was pared by 2 bases and J by 8 bases, with 10 bases between. The CDR3 has 13 amino acids. Per the germline V gene, CDR1 is MNHNY and CDR2 is SVGAGI (reference sequence). CDR3 sequence reads: CASSYGQGDTIYF. As DNA, the CDR3 is TGTGCCAGCAGTTACGGGCAGGGTGACACCATATATTTT.

The chain links TRBV2 to TRBJ1-4; D is unclear. The V gene lost 7 bases and the J gene lost 2 bases, with 8 bases spanning the gap. The germline V gene has CDR1 SNHLY and CDR2 FYNNEI. This CDR3 is built from 13 residues. The CDR3 DNA follows: TGTGCCAGCACTGGGGTCACTAATGAAAAACTGTTTTTT. Protein product: CASTGVTNEKLFF.